The T cell receptor (beta chain) under discussion was sequenced for a study of T cells in narcolepsy. Assay: immunoSEQ multiplex PCR; the TCRdb copy retains only in-frame clones and omits some. The top ten hold roughly 1.1% of the sample, which has approximately 11,000 clones, around 94% seen once. The CDR3 consists of 15 residues. V lost 5 bases, J lost 2 bases, and 4 bases stayed unmatched. Germline CDR1 SGHRS, CDR2 YFSETQ. This clone occurred once. Its antigen remains unknown. Findings and limits, study-wide: Comparing one patient's CSF and blood CD4+ clonotypes highlighted HCRT- and TRIB2-specific autoreactive clonotypes.

Sample: CD45RA- memory CD4+ T cells from PBMCs. This chain links TRBV5-1 with TRBJ1-4, with 9 bases fitting TRBD1. This TCR derives from a human donor with narcolepsy. The CDR3 nucleotides are TGCGCCAGCAGTGCCACAGGGGGCACTAATGAAAAACTGTTTTTT. This codes for CASSATGGTNEKLFF. Combining the CDR3 with reference TRBV5-1 and TRBJ1-4 gives the whole variable domain KAGVTQTPRYLIKTRGQQVTLSCSPISGHRSVSWYQQTPGQGLQFLFEYFSETQRNKGNFPGRFSGRQFSNSRSEMNVSTLELGDSALYLCASSATGGTNEKLFFGSGTQLSVL.